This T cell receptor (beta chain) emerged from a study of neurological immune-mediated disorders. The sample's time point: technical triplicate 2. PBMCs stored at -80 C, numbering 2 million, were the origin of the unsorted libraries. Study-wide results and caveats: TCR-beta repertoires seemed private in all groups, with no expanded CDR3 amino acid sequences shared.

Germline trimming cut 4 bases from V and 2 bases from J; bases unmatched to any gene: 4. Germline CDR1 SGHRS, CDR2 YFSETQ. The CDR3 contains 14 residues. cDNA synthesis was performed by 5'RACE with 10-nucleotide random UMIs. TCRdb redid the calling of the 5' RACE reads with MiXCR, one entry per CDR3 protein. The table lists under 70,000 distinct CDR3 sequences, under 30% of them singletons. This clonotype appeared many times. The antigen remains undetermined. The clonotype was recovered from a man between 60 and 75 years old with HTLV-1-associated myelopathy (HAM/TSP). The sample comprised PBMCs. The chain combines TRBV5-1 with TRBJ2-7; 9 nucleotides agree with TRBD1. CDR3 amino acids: CASSGTGGAYEQYF. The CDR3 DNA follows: TGCGCCAGCAGCGGTACAGGGGGCGCCTACGAGCAGTACTTC.